This T cell receptor beta chain was sequenced in a study of blood T cell repertoires in COVID-19. On the study more broadly: From T cells, B-cell-depleted T cells, or PBMCs came the material, which was cDNA or gDNA.

Germline CDR1 reads SGHDT; CDR2 reads YYEEEE. CDR3 length: 14 residues. Trimming left V 3 bases short and J 4 bases short, with 8 bases between. Original methodology: Amplified reference gene primers provided the basis for estimating nucleated cell counts. Profiling relied on immunoSEQ multiplex PCR, and the TCRdb table lists in-frame clones only, not all of them. V and J calls and clone size follow that table, whereas D and trimming were derived from the DNA. The sample carries approximately 120,000 clones, approximately 91% recorded once. The origin of this receptor is a woman of 80 years or more with acute or convalescent COVID-19. The V and J genes are TRBV5-6 and TRBJ2-6; the D is unclear. Material: peripheral blood. CDR3 DNA: TGTGCCAGCAGCTCTCTGGCAGGGGCCAACGTCCTGACTTTC. It encodes CASSSLAGANVLTF.